This T cell receptor (beta chain) is from a study of cytomegalovirus exposure and HLA in healthy donors (dated by TCRdb to about 2017). Study-wide context: According to a later analysis, the approximately 120 validation repertoires were produced on the same platform as the 680 or so repertoires of the first cohort. The aim of the study was to test whether cataloging public T cell receptors could identify signatures of past pathogen exposure. To predict cytomegalovirus infection status, the study brought together high-throughput TCR immunosequencing, statistical association of individual TCRs with disease status, and machine learning. Besides the first cohort of some 670 subjects, a separate validation cohort made up of around 120 different subjects was used. What the work shows at the level of the full study, not this receptor alone: A later analysis had no HLA typing for the validation cohort, so co-occurrence there was scored across all 130 or so repertoires. Of the cluster scores, roughly 93% were above 0 in a later analysis, which found that TCRs clustered in the first cohort also tended to co-occur in the 110 or so validation repertoires. In both the original and validation cohorts, the classifier was reported to diagnose cytomegalovirus status with high specificity and sensitivity. The study gave a list of 150 to 200 TCR beta chains associated with cytomegalovirus. The authors suggested that the approach could potentially be extended to other disease states and immunological phenotypes. In vitro tests confirmed that a few of the cytomegalovirus-associated TCR beta chains recognize cytomegalovirus antigens. Most TCR sequences were observed very rarely across donors, whereas some public TCRs were present in many individuals.

The donors were included in the validation cohort of some 110 subjects, a group kept apart from the 666-subject first cohort. Remarks on this clone: The antigen it binds to is not known. Qualities for individual bases were not recorded, and no much larger clone is one base off.

Library construction relied on the immunoSEQ multiplex PCR assay. Per the authors' processing: A statistical classification framework was developed to diagnose cytomegalovirus status using the catalog of TCR beta chain sequences. Entries here come from immuneACCESS through TCRdb and include only in-frame sequences with V and J called. Some clones fail to appear in such tables; in the studies checked, an unresolved V gene covers under half of the shortfall, and the cause of the remainder is unknown. The V and J calls and clone size come from that table; D and trimming were worked out from the DNA. For this sample the table gives about 330,000 clones, of which roughly 88% were detected only once. The top ten clonotypes cover 0.75% to 0.85% of the sample. From cysteine to phenylalanine, the CDR3 is 13 amino acids long. Only the CDR3 DNA stays, 39 bases, in frame from base 1. CDR1 and CDR2 were assigned from the germline V gene as SGHRS and YFSETQ. V was cut back by 6 bases and J by 4 bases, leaving a gap of 11 bases between them.

Input material: PBMCs. This TCR was recovered from a young woman in good health and CMV-seronegative. This sequence uses TRBV5-1 and TRBJ2-1; D gene: possibly TRBD2, on 6 matching bases. The CDR3 amino acid sequence is: CASKASEYNEQFF. The DNA sequence is as follows: TGCGCCAGCAAGGCTAGCGAGTACAATGAGCAGTTCTTC.